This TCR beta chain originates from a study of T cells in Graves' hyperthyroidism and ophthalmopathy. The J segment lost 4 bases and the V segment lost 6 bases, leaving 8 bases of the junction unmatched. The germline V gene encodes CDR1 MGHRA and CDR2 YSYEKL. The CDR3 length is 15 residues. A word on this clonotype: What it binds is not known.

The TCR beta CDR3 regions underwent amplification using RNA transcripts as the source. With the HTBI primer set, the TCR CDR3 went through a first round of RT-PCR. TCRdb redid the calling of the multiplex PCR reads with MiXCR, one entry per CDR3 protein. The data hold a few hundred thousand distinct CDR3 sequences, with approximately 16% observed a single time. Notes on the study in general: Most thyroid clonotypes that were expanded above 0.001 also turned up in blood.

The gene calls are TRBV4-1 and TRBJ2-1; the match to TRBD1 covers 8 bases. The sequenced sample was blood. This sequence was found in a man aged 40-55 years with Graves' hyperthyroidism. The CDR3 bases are TGCGCCAGCAGACTGGGGGACAGGTCGTACAATGAGCAGTTCTTC. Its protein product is CASRLGDRSYNEQFF.